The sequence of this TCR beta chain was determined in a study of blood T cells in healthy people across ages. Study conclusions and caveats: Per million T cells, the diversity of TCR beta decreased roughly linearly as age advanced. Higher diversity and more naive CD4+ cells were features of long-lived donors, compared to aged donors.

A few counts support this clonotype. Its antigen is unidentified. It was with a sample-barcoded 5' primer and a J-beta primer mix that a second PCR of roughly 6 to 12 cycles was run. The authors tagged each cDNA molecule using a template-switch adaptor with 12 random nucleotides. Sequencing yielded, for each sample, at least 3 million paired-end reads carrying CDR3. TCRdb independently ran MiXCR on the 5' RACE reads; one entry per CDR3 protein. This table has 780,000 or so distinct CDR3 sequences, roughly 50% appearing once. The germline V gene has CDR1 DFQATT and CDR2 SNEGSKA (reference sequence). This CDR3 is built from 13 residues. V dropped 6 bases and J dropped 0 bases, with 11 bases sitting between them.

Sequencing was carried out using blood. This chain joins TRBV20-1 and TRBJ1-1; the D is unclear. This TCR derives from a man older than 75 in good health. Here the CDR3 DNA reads TGCAGTGCCCGAGGTCTCATGAACACTGAAGCTTTCTTT. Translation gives CSARGLMNTEAFF.